The 32 T cell receptor beta chains below all came from one sample that was sequenced in a study of blood T cell repertoires in COVID-19. Clones were read by immunoSEQ multiplex PCR, and TCRdb kept only the in-frame ones, dropping some. The sample lists over 400,000 clones; 85% to 90% were seen once. Sequences were obtained from peripheral blood. The receptors were sampled from a woman between 50 and 59 years old with COVID-19, enrolled during active disease.

This chain links TRBV19 with TRBJ1-5; D perhaps matches TRBD1 (6 bases). There are 16 residues in the CDR3. Trimming removed 3 bases from V and 1 base from J, with 13 bases in between. In germline, CDR1 is LNHDA, CDR2 SQIVND (reference sequence). The CDR3 sequence is CASSIRPGESNQPQHF. In DNA form, the CDR3 reads TGTGCCAGTAGTATCCGTCCAGGGGAAAGCAATCAGCCCCAGCATTTT.

On this clone itself: This sample also contains other DNA sequences that code for the same CDR3. This chain links TRBV27 with TRBJ2-3; D is uncertain. Germline V gene sequence: CDR1 MNHEY, CDR2 SMNVEV (reference sequence). The CDR3 extends over 12 amino acids. With 4 bases removed from V and 2 bases from J, the gap between germline ends came to 4 bases. CDR3 in DNA: TGTGCCAGCAGTTCCTTCACAGATACGCAGTATTTT. Residues: CASSSFTDTQYF.

The chain uses TRBV7-3 and TRBJ1-1; TRBD1 might be the D (6 bases). The CDR3 runs 14 residues. V was clipped by 2 bases and J by 4 bases, with 11 bases between them. From germline, CDR1 is SGHTA and CDR2 FQGTGA. This CDR3 is CASSLGRGSTEAFF. CDR3 DNA sequence: TGTGCCAGCAGCTTAGGCAGGGGAAGCACTGAAGCTTTCTTT.

V and J are TRBV5-1 and TRBJ2-1; D may be TRBD2 (6 bases). The CDR3 totals 15 residues. The V end lost 4 bases, the J end lost 7 bases, and 18 bases lay between the germline ends. CDR1 is SGHRS, CDR2 YFSETQ, per germline. For the CDR3, the DNA is TGCGCCAGCAGCAATTCGGGACTGAAGGGGAATGAGCAGTTCTTC. It codes for CASSNSGLKGNEQFF.

This chain joins TRBV15 and TRBJ1-3; tentative D call: TRBD1 (5 bases). V was clipped by 3 bases and J by 2 bases, with 14 bases between them. The CDR3 spans 16 residues. Germline CDR1 is LNHNV and CDR2 is YYDKDF (reference sequence). Here the CDR3 reads CATSSPPGGPGNTIYF. The DNA of the CDR3 is TGTGCCACCAGCAGCCCCCCCGGGGGTCCTGGAAACACCATATATTTT.

This chain uses TRBV27 with TRBJ2-3; TRBD1 matches at 9 bases. CDR1 is MNHEY and CDR2 is SMNVEV in the germline V gene (reference sequence). The CDR3 runs 14 residues. The V and J ends lost 6 bases and 5 bases, in that order; junction bases with no gene match: 6. CDR3 DNA: TGTGCCAGCAGCAACAGGGGGCGAGGAGATACGCAGTATTTT. Translating gives CASSNRGRGDTQYF.

CDR3 in amino acids: CASSPSQGARTEAFF. In nucleotides, the CDR3 is TGTGCCAGCAGTCCATCTCAGGGGGCGCGCACTGAAGCTTTCTTT. The rearrangement uses TRBV6-5 and TRBJ1-1, with 8 bases that match TRBD1. V lost 5 bases to trimming and J lost 4 bases; unmatched junction nucleotides: 9. This CDR3 is 15 amino acids long. The germline gives CDR1 MNHEY, CDR2 SVGAGI.

The chain combines TRBV16 with TRBJ2-7; no clear D gene. V was trimmed by 6 bases and J by 0 bases, leaving 9 bases between them. The CDR3 is 13 residues long. Looked up from germline, CDR1 is KGHSY and CDR2 is FQNENV. The CDR3 nucleotides are TGTGCCAGCAGTCATGGAGACTCCTACGAGCAGTACTTC. Its translation is CASSHGDSYEQYF.

This clone was counted a few times. The gene calls are TRBV7-3 and TRBJ1-1; TRBD1 might be the D (6 bases). Germline CDR1 and CDR2: SGHTA and FQGTGA. The CDR3 length is 13 residues. The V and J ends lost 4 bases and 6 bases respectively, with 12 bases between them. The CDR3 DNA reads TGTGCCAGCAGCTCATACAGGGAACCTGAAGCTTTCTTT. Protein: CASSSYREPEAFF.

A remark on this clone: One end of the junction does not line up with germline, which may come from a read error. This chain uses TRBV19 with TRBJ2-7, with D tentatively TRBD1 (5 bases). Germline-derived CDR1 and CDR2 are LNHDA and SQIVND (reference sequence). The CDR3 is 12 amino acids. CDR3 in DNA: TGTGCCAGTAGTTTAGACAGCGCCGAGCAGTACTTC. Translating gives CASSLDSAEQYF.

This clone has only one observation. The rearrangement links TRBV5-4 to TRBJ2-1; no reliable D call. The CDR3 is 17 residues long. The V and J ends lost 6 bases and 0 bases respectively, with 19 bases between them. CDR1 and CDR2 from the germline V gene are SGHNT and YYREEE (reference sequence). The CDR3 reads CASTPPGAPSSYNEQFF. The CDR3, as DNA: TGTGCCAGCACCCCCCCCGGAGCGCCAAGCTCCTACAATGAGCAGTTCTTC.

The rearrangement joins TRBV2 to TRBJ2-3; D remains unclear. V shed 6 bases and J shed 2 bases, with 15 bases lying between them. This CDR3 is built from 15 residues. Germline V gene data show CDR1 as SNHLY and CDR2 as FYNNEI. The CDR3: CASRQSRPHTDTQYF. DNA of the CDR3: TGTGCCAGCAGACAAAGTCGCCCACACACAGATACGCAGTATTTT.

The chain employs TRBV3-1 (or the pseudogene TRBV3-2) and TRBJ1-1; 9 bases are shared with TRBD1. The CDR3 runs to 14 residues. Germline lookup yields CDR1 LGHDT and CDR2 YNNKEL (reference sequence). The junction had 6 bases not matched to a gene; V was cut back by 5 bases and J by 5 bases. The CDR3 here is CASSSGTGRTEAFF. CDR3 DNA: TGTGCCAGCAGCTCCGGGACAGGGAGGACTGAAGCTTTCTTT.

This clone was seen once. The J gene is TRBJ1-2, the V gene TRBV7-9, with D unresolved. Germline values: CDR1 SEHNR, CDR2 FQNEAQ (reference sequence). There are 15 residues in the CDR3. V was cut by 4 bases and J by 2 bases, with 14 bases left in between. The CDR3, as DNA: TGTGCCAGCAGCTCCGCCGCCGGGAGCAACTATGGCTACACCTTC. Protein sequence: CASSSAAGSNYGYTF.

The chain combines TRBV19 with TRBJ2-7, with 9 bases lining up with TRBD2. V shed 9 bases, J shed 1 base, and the junction held 4 bases outside the gene matches. CDR1 and CDR2 from the germline V gene are LNHDA and SQIVND (reference sequence). The CDR3 length is 13 residues. The CDR3 loop reads CARSGGISYEQYF. CDR3 DNA: TGTGCCAGGAGCGGGGGGATATCCTACGAGCAGTACTTC. Full variable domain (outside the CDR3, taken from reference TRBV19 and TRBJ2-7): DGGITQSPKYLFRKEGQNVTLSCEQNLNHDAMYWYRQDPGQGLRLIYYSQIVNDFQKGDIAEGYSVSREKKESFPLTVTSAQKNPTAFYLCARSGGISYEQYFGPGTRLTVT.

This chain connects TRBV10-3 to TRBJ1-1; 8 bases fit TRBD1. V dropped 6 bases and J dropped 4; count of bases not matched to a gene: 13. Germline CDR1 ENHRY, CDR2 SYGVKD. The CDR3 loop spans 16 amino acids. The chain's CDR3 is CAISARTGLRGTEAFF. CDR3 DNA: TGTGCCATCAGCGCCAGGACAGGGCTTAGGGGCACTGAAGCTTTCTTT.

This chain joins TRBV6-1 and TRBJ1-1, with D perhaps TRBD1 (6 bases). The CDR3 consists of 14 residues. The V and J ends lost 3 bases and 7 bases respectively, with 15 bases between them. The germline gives CDR1 MNHNS, CDR2 SASEGT. The CDR3 sequence is CASSDHRVKGEAFF. CDR3 DNA: TGTGCCAGCAGTGACCACAGGGTCAAGGGTGAAGCTTTCTTT.

The chain employs TRBV5-6 and TRBJ1-1; D may be TRBD1 (5 bases). V dropped 1 base and J dropped 4 bases, with 11 bases sitting between them. The germline CDR1 and CDR2 sequences are SGHDT and YYEEEE. The CDR3 spans 14 residues. The CDR3 sequence: CASSLRGGGTEAFF. The CDR3 DNA follows: TGTGCCAGCAGCTTGCGTGGGGGGGGCACTGAAGCTTTCTTT.

The chain couples TRBV11-2 to TRBJ2-7; a possible D gene is TRBD1 (6 bases). Trimming removed 1 base from V and 2 bases from J, with 12 bases in between. This CDR3 comprises 15 residues. Germline V gene data show CDR1 as SGHAT and CDR2 as FQNNGV. CDR3 sequence: CASSLVGARAYEQYF. CDR3 nucleotide sequence: TGTGCCAGCAGCTTAGTGGGGGCTAGGGCCTACGAGCAGTACTTC.

This clone was seen just once. In nucleotides, the CDR3 is TGCGCCAGCAGCCGTGACACATTTTCTGGAAACACCATATATTTT. Translating it yields CASSRDTFSGNTIYF. V gene TRBV5-1 combines with J gene TRBJ1-3; no clear D gene. The germline gives CDR1 SGHRS, CDR2 YFSETQ. The CDR3 has 15 amino acids. Trimming removed 4 bases from V and 1 base from J, with 12 bases in between.

The chain employs TRBV2 and TRBJ1-2; tentative D call: TRBD1 (5 bases). This CDR3 region has 14 residues. CDR1 and CDR2 (germline): SNHLY, FYNNEI. V was pared by 7 bases and J by 5 bases, with 17 bases between. In DNA form, the CDR3 reads TGTGCCAGCACTATTCTTCTCCCAGGGTATGGCTACACCTTC. Its translation is CASTILLPGYGYTF.

Only one count was recorded for this clone. This sequence joins TRBV13 and TRBJ2-7; D perhaps matches TRBD2 (6 bases). V dropped 3 bases and J dropped 7 bases, with 13 bases sitting between them. In germline, CDR1 is PRHDT, CDR2 FYEKMQ (reference sequence). The CDR3 loop spans 13 amino acids. DNA of the CDR3: TGTGCCAGCAGCTTGGGGAGGATTGGGGAGCAGTACTTC. It translates to CASSLGRIGEQYF.

This clone was seen more than once but under ten times. The rearrangement joins TRBV6-5 to TRBJ1-5; no clear D gene. CDR3 length equals 15 residues. Trimming stripped 6 bases from V and 2 bases from J, with 14 bases between. Germline loops: CDR1 MNHEY, CDR2 SVGAGI. The CDR3 DNA follows: TGTGCCAGCAGACCGGGGATCGGGGGCAATCAGCCCCAGCATTTT. As protein: CASRPGIGGNQPQHF.

The chain has TRBV24-1 and TRBJ1-2; D is possibly TRBD1 (5 bases). Germline V lookup: CDR1 KGHDR, CDR2 SFDVKD. This CDR3 region has 15 residues. V was shortened by 3 bases and J by 1 base, with 11 bases between the two germline ends. CDR3 in DNA: TGTGCCACCAGTGATCCGGACACCGGTAACTATGGCTACACCTTC. This translates into CATSDPDTGNYGYTF.

This clone showed up just once. This rearrangement joins TRBV5-6 to TRBJ2-1; 7 nucleotides match TRBD2. Germline CDR1 and CDR2: SGHDT and YYEEEE. The CDR3 sequence is 15 residues long. The junction had 10 bases not matched to a gene; V was cut back by 4 bases and J by 6 bases. The CDR3 spells CASSRAGSPLNEQFF. Written as DNA, the CDR3 is TGTGCCAGCAGCCGAGCGGGGTCCCCCCTCAATGAGCAGTTCTTC.

V and J are TRBV9 and TRBJ1-1, with TRBD1 as a possible D gene (5 bases). The CDR3 extends over 15 amino acids. Looked up from germline, CDR1 is SGDLS and CDR2 is YYNGEE. V shed 3 bases and J shed 1 base, with 13 bases lying between them. The CDR3 nucleotides are TGTGCCAGCAGCGGATACCTGCAGGGGAACACTGAAGCTTTCTTT. Translation gives CASSGYLQGNTEAFF.

V is TRBV29-1 and J is TRBJ2-6; weak D call: TRBD2 (5 bases). CDR1 and CDR2 (germline): SQVTM, ANQGSEA. CDR3 size: 14 residues. Deletions cut 3 bases from V and 3 bases from J, with 9 bases between. CDR3: CSVERGGGANVLTF. CDR3 DNA sequence: TGCAGCGTTGAGAGAGGAGGTGGGGCCAACGTCCTGACTTTC.

The CDR3 loop reads CASSSPGGQTNYGYTF. Here the CDR3 DNA reads TGTGCCAGCAGTTCCCCAGGAGGGCAAACCAACTATGGCTACACCTTC. This chain connects TRBV28 to TRBJ1-2; D is undetermined. The CDR3 is made up of 16 amino acids. V dropped 4 bases and J dropped 2 bases, with 17 bases sitting between them. Germline loops: CDR1 MDHEN, CDR2 SYDVKM.

The chain uses TRBV27 and TRBJ1-1; 8 bases map to TRBD1. V was pared by 3 bases and J by 5 bases, with 5 bases of the junction left unmatched. The CDR3 contains 14 residues. Germline lookup yields CDR1 MNHEY and CDR2 SMNVEV (reference sequence). Here the CDR3 reads CASSLNRGMTEAFF. The CDR3 nucleotides read TGTGCCAGCAGTTTGAACAGGGGGATGACTGAAGCTTTCTTT.

This clone came up a few times. The chain is built from TRBV6-5 and TRBJ1-2, with 7 bases fitting TRBD1. Per the germline V gene, CDR1 is MNHEY and CDR2 is SVGAGI. This CDR3 spans 14 amino acids. The V and J ends lost 5 bases and 5 bases, in that order; junction bases with no gene match: 8. CDR3 in DNA: TGTGCCAGCAGTATGCAAACAGGGGAGTATGGCTACACCTTC. This translates into CASSMQTGEYGYTF.

The V and J genes are TRBV11-3 and TRBJ2-1, with D perhaps matching TRBD2 (6 bases). The V gene lost 7 bases and the J gene lost 6 bases, with 10 bases spanning the gap. Germline V gene data show CDR1 as SGHNT and CDR2 as YENEEA. The CDR3 is 12 amino acids. The CDR3 DNA reads TGTGCCAGCAATAACGGGGGCAATGAGCAGTTCTTC. It specifies CASNNGGNEQFF. The full variable domain, rest sourced from reference TRBV11-3 and TRBJ2-1, is EAGVVQSPRYKIIEKKQPVAFWCNPISGHNTLYWYLQNLGQGPELLIRYENEEAVDDSQLPKDRFSAERLKGVDSTLKIQPAELGDSAVYLCASNNGGNEQFFGPGTRLTVL.

This clone was seen just once. J is TRBJ2-7 and V is TRBV7-8; tentative D call: TRBD1 (6 bases). The CDR3 runs 14 residues. The V end was cut by 2 bases, the J end by 1 base, with 9 bases between. The germline V gene has CDR1 SGHVS and CDR2 FQNEAQ. CDR3 coding DNA: TGTGCCAGCAGCTTACGGGACACTTCCTACGAGCAGTACTTC. Protein product: CASSLRDTSYEQYF.